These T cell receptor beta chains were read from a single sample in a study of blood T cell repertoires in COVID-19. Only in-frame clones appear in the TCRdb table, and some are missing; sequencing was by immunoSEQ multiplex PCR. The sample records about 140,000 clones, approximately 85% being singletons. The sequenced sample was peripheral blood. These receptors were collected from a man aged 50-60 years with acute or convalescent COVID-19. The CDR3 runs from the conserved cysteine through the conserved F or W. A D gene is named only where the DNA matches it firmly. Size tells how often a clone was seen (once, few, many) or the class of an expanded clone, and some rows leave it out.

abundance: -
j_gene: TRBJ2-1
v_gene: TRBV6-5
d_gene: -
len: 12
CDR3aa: CASSLTGNEQFF
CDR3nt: TGTGCCAGCAGTTTAACAGGGAATGAGCAGTTCTTC

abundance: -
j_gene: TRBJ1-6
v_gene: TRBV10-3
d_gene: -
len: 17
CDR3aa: CAISETRDNRANSPLHF
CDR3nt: TGTGCCATCAGTGAGACCCGGGACAACCGGGCGAATTCACCCCTCCACTTT

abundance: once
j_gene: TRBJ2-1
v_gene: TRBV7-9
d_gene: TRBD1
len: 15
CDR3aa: CASSLAVTGANEQFF
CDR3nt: TGTGCCAGCAGCTTAGCGGTGACAGGGGCCAATGAGCAGTTCTTC

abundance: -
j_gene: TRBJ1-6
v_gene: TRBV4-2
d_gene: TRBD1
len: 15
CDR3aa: CASSLGRQGNSPLHF
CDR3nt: TGTGCCAGCAGCCTAGGACGACAGGGTAATTCACCCCTCCACTTT

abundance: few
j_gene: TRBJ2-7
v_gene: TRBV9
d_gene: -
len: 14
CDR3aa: CASSPKADIRWQYF
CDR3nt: TGTGCCAGCAGCCCCAAGGCTGACATACGTTGGCAGTACTTC

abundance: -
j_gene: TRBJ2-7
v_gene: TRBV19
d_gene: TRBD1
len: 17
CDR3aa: CASRPGTVPPSSYEQYF
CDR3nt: TGTGCCAGCCGACCGGGGACAGTCCCCCCCAGCTCCTACGAGCAGTACTTC

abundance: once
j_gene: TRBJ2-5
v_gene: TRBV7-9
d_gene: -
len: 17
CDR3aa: CASSLVGRTGRQETQYF
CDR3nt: TGTGCCAGCAGCTTAGTAGGGAGGACAGGCAGACAAGAGACCCAGTACTTC

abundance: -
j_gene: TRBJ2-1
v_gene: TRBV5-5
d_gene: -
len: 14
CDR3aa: CASSFRGSYNEQFF
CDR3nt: TGTGCCAGCAGCTTCCGGGGTTCCTACAATGAGCAGTTCTTC

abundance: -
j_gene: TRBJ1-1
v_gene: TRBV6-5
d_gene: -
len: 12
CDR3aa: CASNPGNTEAFF
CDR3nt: TGTGCCAGCAATCCCGGGAACACTGAAGCTTTCTTT

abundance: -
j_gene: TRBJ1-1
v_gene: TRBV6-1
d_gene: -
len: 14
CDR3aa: CASSEARGTGAAFF
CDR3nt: TGTGCCAGCAGTGAAGCGCGGGGTACTGGCGCGGCTTTCTTT

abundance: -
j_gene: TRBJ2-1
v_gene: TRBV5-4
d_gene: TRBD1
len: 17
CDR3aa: CASSSARRQGAYNEQFF
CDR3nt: TGTGCCAGCAGCTCGGCCCGGAGACAGGGGGCTTACAATGAGCAGTTCTTC

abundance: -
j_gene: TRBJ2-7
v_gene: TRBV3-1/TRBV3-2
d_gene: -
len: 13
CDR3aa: CASSQRTSYEQYF
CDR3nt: TGTGCCAGCAGCCAAAGAACATCCTACGAGCAGTACTTC

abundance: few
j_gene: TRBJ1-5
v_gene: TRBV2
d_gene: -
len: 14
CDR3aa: CASTKGQTYQPQHF
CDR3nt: TGTGCCAGCACCAAAGGACAGACATATCAGCCCCAGCATTTT

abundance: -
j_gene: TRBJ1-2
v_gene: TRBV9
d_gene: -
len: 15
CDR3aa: CASSVGGEANYGYTF
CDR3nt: TGTGCCAGCAGCGTAGGGGGGGAAGCTAACTATGGCTACACCTTC

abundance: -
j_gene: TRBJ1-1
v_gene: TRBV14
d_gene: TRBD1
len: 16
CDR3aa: CASSPAVNRGNTEAFF
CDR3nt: TGTGCCAGCAGCCCCGCGGTCAACAGGGGAAACACTGAAGCTTTCTTT

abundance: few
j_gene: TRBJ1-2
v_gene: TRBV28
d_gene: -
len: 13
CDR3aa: CASTRGGRDGYTF
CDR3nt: TGTGCCAGCACGAGGGGGGGGAGGGATGGCTACACCTTC

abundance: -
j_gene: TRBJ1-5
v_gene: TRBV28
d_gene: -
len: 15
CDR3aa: CASSLWGQGNQPQHF
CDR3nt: TGTGCCAGCAGTTTATGGGGCCAGGGGAATCAGCCCCAGCATTTT

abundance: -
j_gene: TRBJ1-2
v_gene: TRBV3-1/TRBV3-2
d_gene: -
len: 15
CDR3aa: CASSQGGAGNYGYTF
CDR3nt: TGTGCCAGCAGCCAGGGGGGGGCAGGTAACTATGGCTACACCTTC

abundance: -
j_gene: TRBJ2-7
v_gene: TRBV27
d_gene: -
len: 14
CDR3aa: CASGQTLVDYEQYF
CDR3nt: TGTGCCAGCGGACAGACTTTAGTTGACTACGAGCAGTACTTC

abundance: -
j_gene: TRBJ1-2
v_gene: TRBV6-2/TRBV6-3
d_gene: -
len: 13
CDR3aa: CASSYTSDYGYTF
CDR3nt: TGTGCCAGCAGTTACACATCCGACTATGGCTACACCTTC

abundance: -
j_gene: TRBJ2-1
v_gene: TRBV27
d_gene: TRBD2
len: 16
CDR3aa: CASSLFLAGVYNEQFF
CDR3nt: TGTGCCAGCAGTTTATTTCTAGCGGGAGTCTACAATGAGCAGTTCTTC

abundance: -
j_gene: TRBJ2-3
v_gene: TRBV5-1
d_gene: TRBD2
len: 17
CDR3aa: CASSLGVAGGRTDTQYF
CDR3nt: TGCGCCAGCAGCTTGGGAGTGGCGGGAGGGCGTACAGATACGCAGTATTTT

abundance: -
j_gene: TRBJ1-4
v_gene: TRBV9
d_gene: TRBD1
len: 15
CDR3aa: CASSEGGTGGEKLFF
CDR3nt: TGTGCCAGCAGCGAAGGAGGGACAGGGGGTGAAAAACTGTTTTTT

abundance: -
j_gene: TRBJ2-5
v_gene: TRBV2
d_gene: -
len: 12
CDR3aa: CASSALQETQYF
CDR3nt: TGTGCCAGCAGTGCCCTCCAAGAGACCCAGTACTTC

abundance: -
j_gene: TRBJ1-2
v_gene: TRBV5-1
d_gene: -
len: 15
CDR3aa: CASSPRVGTNYGYTF
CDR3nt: TGCGCCAGCAGCCCCCGGGTGGGGACAAACTATGGCTACACCTTC

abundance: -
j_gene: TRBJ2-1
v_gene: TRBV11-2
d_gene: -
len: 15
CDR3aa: CASSGGESLYNEQFF
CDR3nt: TGTGCCAGCAGCGGAGGAGAGTCCCTATACAATGAGCAGTTCTTC

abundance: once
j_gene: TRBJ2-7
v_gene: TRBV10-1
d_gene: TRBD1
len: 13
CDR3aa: CASSEQGVYEQYF
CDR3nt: TGCGCCAGCAGTGAACAGGGGGTCTACGAGCAGTACTTC

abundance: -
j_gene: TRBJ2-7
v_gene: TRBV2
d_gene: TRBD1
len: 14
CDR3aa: CASSVGTGGYEQYF
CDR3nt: TGTGCCAGCAGTGTTGGGACAGGGGGCTACGAGCAGTACTTC

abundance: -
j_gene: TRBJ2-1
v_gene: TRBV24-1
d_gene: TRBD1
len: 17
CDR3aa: CATSDAKGQGRVEEQFF
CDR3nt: TGTGCCACCAGTGATGCAAAGGGACAGGGAAGGGTGGAGGAGCAGTTCTTC

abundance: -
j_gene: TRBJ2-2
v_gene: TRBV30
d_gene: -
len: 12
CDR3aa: CASHTETGELFF
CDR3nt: TGTGCCTCCCACACAGAGACCGGGGAGCTGTTTTTT

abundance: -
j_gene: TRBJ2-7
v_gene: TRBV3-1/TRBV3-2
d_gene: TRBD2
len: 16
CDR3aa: CASSRDTSGSSYEQYF
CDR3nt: TGTGCCAGCAGCCGCGATACTAGCGGGAGCTCCTACGAGCAGTACTTC

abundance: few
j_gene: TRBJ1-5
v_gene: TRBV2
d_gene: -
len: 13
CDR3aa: CASRGEGNQPQHF
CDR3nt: TGTGCCAGCAGGGGAGAGGGCAATCAGCCCCAGCATTTT

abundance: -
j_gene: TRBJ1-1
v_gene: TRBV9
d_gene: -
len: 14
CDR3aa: CASSVDGGDTEAFF
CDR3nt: TGTGCCAGCAGCGTAGATGGGGGGGACACTGAAGCTTTCTTT

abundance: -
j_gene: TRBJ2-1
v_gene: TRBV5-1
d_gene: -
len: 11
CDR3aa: CASRHNNEQFF
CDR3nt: TGCGCCAGCAGACACAACAATGAGCAGTTCTTC

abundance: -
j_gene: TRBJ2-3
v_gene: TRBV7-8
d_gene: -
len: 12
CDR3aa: CASSRDTDTQYF
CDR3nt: TGTGCCAGCAGTCGGGACACAGATACGCAGTATTTT

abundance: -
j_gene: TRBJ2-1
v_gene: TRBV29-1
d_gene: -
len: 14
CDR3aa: CSVGDGSSYNEQFF
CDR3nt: TGCAGCGTGGGAGACGGGAGCTCCTACAATGAGCAGTTCTTC

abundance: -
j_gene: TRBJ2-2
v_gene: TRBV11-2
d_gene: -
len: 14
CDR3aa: CASSLERNTGELFF
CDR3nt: TGTGCCAGCAGCTTAGAGAGAAACACCGGGGAGCTGTTTTTT

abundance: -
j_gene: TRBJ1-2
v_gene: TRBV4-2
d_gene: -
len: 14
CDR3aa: CASSLGVSSYGYTF
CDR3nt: TGTGCCAGCAGTCTCGGGGTCAGTTCGTATGGCTACACCTTC

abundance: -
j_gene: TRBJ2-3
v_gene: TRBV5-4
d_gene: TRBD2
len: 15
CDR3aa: CASSTTSGRKDTQYF
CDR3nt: TGTGCCAGCAGCACGACTAGCGGGAGGAAAGATACGCAGTATTTT

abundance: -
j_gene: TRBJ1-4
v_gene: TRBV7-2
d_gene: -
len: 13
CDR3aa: CASSSQGDEKLFF
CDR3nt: TGTGCCAGCAGTTCACAGGGAGATGAAAAACTGTTTTTT

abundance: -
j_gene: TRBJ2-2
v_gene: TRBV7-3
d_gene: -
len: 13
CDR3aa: CASSTNRAEELFF
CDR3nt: TGTGCCAGCAGCACGAACAGGGCCGAGGAGCTGTTTTTT

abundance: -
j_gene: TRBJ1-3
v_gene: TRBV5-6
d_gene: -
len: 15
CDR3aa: CASSHRRLHGNTIYF
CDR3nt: TGTGCCAGCAGCCACAGACGCTTGCATGGAAACACCATATATTTT

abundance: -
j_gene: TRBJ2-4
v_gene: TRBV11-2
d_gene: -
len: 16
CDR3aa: CASSSGGPAAKNIQYF
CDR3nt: TGTGCCAGCAGCTCCGGGGGTCCAGCAGCCAAAAACATTCAGTACTTC